Shown below are 8 T cell receptor beta chains from a single sample sequenced in a study of regulatory T cells in long-lasting Graves disease. According to the study, TCR beta libraries were built with iRepertoire HTBI primers and CDR3-region Arm-PCR. From the multiplex PCR reads, TCRdb called clonotypes with MiXCR, one entry per CDR3 protein. The sample shows about 430,000 distinct CDR3 sequences, 15% of them seen only once. Time point of the sample: newly diagnosed GD, antithyroid drugs for less than 3 months. Generation of the TCR library employed RNA extracted from PBMCs. The sample also formed part of further work on T cells in Graves' hyperthyroidism and ophthalmopathy.

The input for sequencing was peripheral blood mononuclear cells (PBMCs), taken at new diagnosis, from a patient treated with antithyroid drugs. These receptor sequences come from a woman between 40 and 55 years old with Graves disease.

The chain employs TRBV28 and TRBJ1-2, with unresolved D. The CDR3 length is 9 residues. CDR1 is MDHEN, CDR2 SYDVKM, per germline. Deletions cut 10 bases from V and 6 bases from J, with 6 bases between. The CDR3 spells CATDNGYTF. The CDR3 DNA sequence: TGTGCCACCGACAATGGCTACACCTTC.

This clonotype has a handful of counts. The rearrangement uses TRBV6-1 and TRBJ1-2; unclear D gene. V was pared by 7 bases and J by 2 bases, with 8 bases between. CDR1 is MNHNS and CDR2 is SASEGT in the germline V gene. This CDR3 contains 12 residues. The CDR3 spells CASIGTNYGYTF. CDR3 in DNA: TGTGCCAGCATCGGCACGAACTATGGCTACACCTTC.

The chain joins TRBV30 to TRBJ2-7; possibly TRBD1 for D (8 bases). Germline CDR1 and CDR2: GTSNPN and SVGIG (reference sequence). V dropped 1 base and J dropped 3 bases, with 13 bases sitting between them. There are 14 residues in the CDR3. The CDR3 reads CAWSDRGGLYEQYF. In DNA, the CDR3 is TGTGCCTGGAGTGACAGGGGGGGTCTCTACGAGCAGTACTTC.

V gene TRBV4-3 combines with J gene TRBJ2-7; D unresolved. CDR3 length: 15 amino acids. Germline assignment: CDR1 LGHNA and CDR2 YSLEER. Trimming stripped 0 bases from V and 0 bases from J, with 9 bases between. The CDR3 loop reads CASSQERESSYEQYF. The CDR3 region has the DNA TGCGCCAGCAGCCAAGAAAGAGAGAGCTCCTACGAGCAGTACTTC.

This clonotype was recorded many times. The chain employs TRBV27 and TRBJ2-5; maybe TRBD2 (6 bases). The germline gives CDR1 MNHEY, CDR2 SMNVEV (reference sequence). The CDR3 length is 15 residues. Trimming took 5 bases from V and 1 from J, leaving 14 bases between them. The CDR3 bases are TGTGCCAGCAGTAAGGGAGGACCACCCCAAGAGACCCAGTACTTC. Translating gives CASSKGGPPQETQYF.

In its sample, this clonotype was seen many times. V gene TRBV7-3 combines with J gene TRBJ2-5; no definite D call. Germline assignment: CDR1 SGHTA and CDR2 FQGTGA. Trimming shortened V by 2 bases and J by 1 base, and 5 bases separated the two germline ends. The CDR3 has 13 residues. This CDR3 reads CASSLYPQETQYF. The CDR3 nucleotides read TGTGCCAGCAGCTTATACCCCCAAGAGACCCAGTACTTC.

To note about this clonotype: Since a far larger clone is one base different, this is likely a read error. The rearrangement uses TRBV27 and TRBJ2-3; no firm D call. The J call may be wrong; the DNA end is better matched by TRBJ2-5. The CDR3 is made up of 13 amino acids. CDR1 and CDR2 (germline): MNHEY, SMNVEV (reference sequence). CDR3 bases: TGTGCCAGCATCGGTCCGGACCAAGAGGCCCAGTACTTC. Its translation: CASIGPDQEAQYF.

This chain joins TRBV10-3 and TRBJ2-5; either TRBD1 or TRBD2 may fit D (6 bases each). Germline CDR1 and CDR2: ENHRY and SYGVKD. This CDR3 has 13 residues. The germline V and J ends were trimmed by 6 bases and 5 bases, with 13 bases remaining between them. In DNA form, the CDR3 reads TGTGCCATCAGCAATAGGGGGGATGAGACCCAGTACTTC. Amino acid sequence: CAISNRGDETQYF.